These 25 T cell receptor beta chains came from one sample sequenced in a study of cytomegalovirus exposure and HLA in healthy donors. PCR primers comprised 60 Vbeta and 13 Jbeta primers. Sequencing used immunoSEQ multiplex PCR; TCRdb keeps in-frame clones, though not all of them. The sample records about 160,000 clones, almost 85% being singletons. The sequenced sample consisted of PBMCs. The receptors come from a man aged 25-45 years in good health and CMV-seronegative.

This rearrangement joins TRBV5-1 to TRBJ2-2, with 11 bases that match TRBD1. The CDR3 consists of 16 residues. After removal of 4 bases from V and 1 base from J, the junction contained 3 bases not matched to a gene. The germline V gene encodes CDR1 SGHRS and CDR2 YFSETQ. DNA for the CDR3: TGCGCCAGCAGCCGGACAGGGGGCCTGAACACCGGGGAGCTGTTTTTT. This encodes CASSRTGGLNTGELFF.

This sequence joins TRBV18 and TRBJ1-1; 11 bases match TRBD1. The germline CDR1 and CDR2 sequences are KGHSH and LQKENI. The V gene end was trimmed by 6 bases and the J gene end by 6 bases; junction bases not matched to a gene: 6. The CDR3 has 14 amino acids. The CDR3: CASSLGQGGSEAFF. CDR3 in DNA: TGTGCCAGCTCTCTGGGACAGGGGGGTTCTGAAGCTTTCTTT. Looking up the rest from reference TRBV18 and TRBJ1-1 gives the full variable domain: NAGVMQNPRHLVRRRGQEARLRCSPMKGHSHVYWYRQLPEEGLKFMVYLQKENIIDESGMPKERFSAEFPKEGPSILRIQQVVRGDSAAYFCASSLGQGGSEAFFGQGTRLTVV.

This rearrangement joins TRBV13 to TRBJ1-2, with D possibly TRBD1 on 5 matching bases. The germline CDR1 and CDR2 sequences are PRHDT and FYEKMQ (reference sequence). Trimming took 1 base from V and 3 from J, leaving 6 bases between them. The CDR3 extends over 13 amino acids. DNA of the CDR3: TGTGCCAGCAGCTTAGTGACAGACTATGGCTACACCTTC. Amino acid sequence: CASSLVTDYGYTF.

This chain links TRBV11-3 with TRBJ2-1; 8 bases map to TRBD1. The V segment lost 5 bases and the J segment 0 bases; nucleotides outside the gene matches: 3. There are 15 residues in the CDR3. Per the germline V gene, CDR1 is SGHNT and CDR2 is YENEEA. CDR3: CASSRTGSSYNEQFF. In DNA, the CDR3 is TGTGCCAGCAGCAGGACAGGGAGCTCCTACAATGAGCAGTTCTTC.

The chain employs TRBV21-1 and TRBJ1-5. TRBV21-1 is shown as a pseudogene. CDR3 size: 16 residues. DNA for the CDR3: TGTGCCAGCAGCTCTAATACGGGGGTTAGCAATCAGCCCCAGCATTTT. Its translation: CASSSNTGVSNQPQHF.

The J gene is TRBJ2-7, the V gene TRBV6-4; TRBD1 matches at 10 bases. V lost 6 bases, J lost 7 bases, and 6 bases stayed unmatched. The CDR3 sequence is 13 residues long. The germline CDR1 and CDR2 sequences are MRHNA and SNTAGT. The CDR3 sequence is CASSLDRGREQYF. CDR3 nucleotides: TGTGCCAGCAGCCTTGACAGGGGGCGAGAGCAGTACTTC.

This clone came up once. The chain employs TRBV6-1 and TRBJ2-3; 10 bases agree with TRBD2. The V gene end was trimmed by 9 bases and the J gene end by 6 bases; junction bases not matched to a gene: 12. The CDR3 contains 15 residues. Germline V gives CDR1 MNHNS, CDR2 SASEGT. CDR3 nucleotides: TGTGCCAGTACCCTGACTAGCGGGCCCGCGGATACGCAGTATTTT. This gives the protein CASTLTSGPADTQYF.

This clone appeared a single time. This chain connects TRBV9 to TRBJ2-7; 11 positions agree with TRBD2. After removal of 4 bases from V and 2 bases from J, the junction contained 11 bases not matched to a gene. Germline values: CDR1 SGDLS, CDR2 YYNGEE. This CDR3 is built from 17 residues. This chain's CDR3 is CASSPRSGTSGTYEQYF. The CDR3 nucleotides read TGTGCCAGCAGCCCACGGTCCGGGACTAGCGGTACCTACGAGCAGTACTTC.

V gene TRBV10-1 combines with J gene TRBJ1-3; no firm D call. The CDR3 loop spans 14 amino acids. Germline CDR1 reads WNHNN; CDR2 reads SYGVQD (reference sequence). Trimming cost V 3 bases and J 4 bases, with 10 bases left between them. The CDR3 DNA reads TGCGCCAGCAGTGACGGCGGAGCGGGAAACACCATATATTTT. Translated, it gives CASSDGGAGNTIYF.

The rearrangement links TRBV30 to TRBJ1-3; 8 bases match TRBD1. V lost 7 bases and J lost 3; bases outside the gene matches: 8. This CDR3 spans 14 amino acids. Germline CDR1 GTSNPN, CDR2 SVGIG (reference sequence). The CDR3: CASGSGGFGNTIYF. The CDR3 DNA reads as TGTGCCTCCGGGTCAGGGGGCTTTGGAAACACCATATATTTT. Looking up the rest from reference TRBV30 and TRBJ1-3 gives the full variable domain: SQTIHQWPATLVQPVGSPLSLECTVEGTSNPNLYWYRQAAGRGLQLLFYSVGIGQISSEVPQNLSASRPQDRQFILSSKKLLLSDSGFYLCASGSGGFGNTIYFGEGSWLTVV.

This clone was observed a single time. The chain joins TRBV27 to TRBJ2-5; 11 bases map to TRBD2. CDR1 and CDR2 from the germline V gene are MNHEY and SMNVEV (reference sequence). Trimming took 7 bases from V and 2 from J; bases not matched to a gene: 15. This CDR3 spans 18 amino acids. CDR3 coding DNA: TGTGCCAGCACCGGGAAATTAGCGGGGGGGCTGAAACAAGAGACCCAGTACTTC. Translated, it gives CASTGKLAGGLKQETQYF.

The chain recombines TRBV5-4 with TRBJ2-3; 7 nucleotides line up with TRBD1. The trim removed 4 bases at V and 3 bases at J, leaving 11 bases unmatched. Germline CDR1 reads SGHNT; CDR2 reads YYREEE (reference sequence). The CDR3 contains 16 residues. In nucleotides, the CDR3 is TGTGCCAGCAGCCATCGCAGACAGGGCGCTACAGATACGCAGTATTTT. This codes for CASSHRRQGATDTQYF. Supplemented by reference TRBV5-4 and TRBJ2-3, the full variable domain reads ETGVTQSPTHLIKTRGQQVTLRCSSQSGHNTVSWYQQALGQGPQFIFQYYREEENGRGNFPPRFSGLQFPNYSSELNVNALELDDSALYLCASSHRRQGATDTQYFGPGTRLTVL.

V and J are TRBV7-9 and TRBJ2-3; D not resolved. The CDR3 is made up of 11 amino acids. Trimming removed 5 bases from V and 5 bases from J, with 5 bases in between. Per the germline V gene, CDR1 is SEHNR and CDR2 is FQNEAQ (reference sequence). As DNA, the CDR3 is TGTGCCAGCAGCCCGAGAGATACGCAGTATTTT. It yields the protein CASSPRDTQYF.

Written as DNA, the CDR3 is TGTGCCAGCAGTGTCGACAGGGTAGCTGAAGCTTTCTTT. Protein sequence: CASSVDRVAEAFF. The chain recombines TRBV27 with TRBJ1-1; 7 bases line up with TRBD1. CDR3 length: 13 amino acids. Germline CDR1 is MNHEY and CDR2 is SMNVEV (reference sequence). Trimming took 5 bases from V and 6 from J; bases not matched to a gene: 6.

In this sample, this clone turned up a few times. The chain joins TRBV5-1 to TRBJ2-1; D is unclear. V was shortened by 2 bases and J by 4 bases, with 28 bases between the two germline ends. Germline CDR1 is SGHRS and CDR2 is YFSETQ. This CDR3 contains 20 residues. CDR3: CASSFGPTSFSLSGYNEQFF. Here the CDR3 DNA reads TGCGCCAGCAGCTTTGGCCCCACATCATTCTCCCTGTCGGGTTACAATGAGCAGTTCTTC.

CDR3 amino acids: CASSHDPPGGGNQPQHF. The CDR3 DNA reads TGTGCCAGCAGCCACGATCCGCCAGGGGGCGGCAATCAGCCCCAGCATTTT. The chain uses TRBV4-2 and TRBJ1-5; 8 nucleotides match TRBD1. The CDR3 length is 17 residues. CDR1 LGHNA and CDR2 YNFKEQ come from the germline V gene. The V and J ends lost 3 bases and 2 bases, in that order; junction bases with no gene match: 9.

The J gene is TRBJ2-2, the V gene TRBV15; a possible D gene is TRBD1 (6 bases). CDR3 length: 15 residues. Trimming left V 1 base short and J 4 bases short, with 10 bases between. In germline, CDR1 is LNHNV, CDR2 YYDKDF (reference sequence). CDR3 residues: CATSRVQGATGELFF. The CDR3, as DNA: TGTGCCACCAGCAGAGTACAGGGTGCCACCGGGGAGCTGTTTTTT.

The chain carries TRBV5-1 and TRBJ2-3, with 7 positions matching TRBD2. V dropped 4 bases and J dropped 2; count of bases not matched to a gene: 10. From germline, CDR1 is SGHRS and CDR2 YFSETQ. The CDR3 spans 16 residues. The CDR3 nucleotides are TGCGCCAGCAGCCCCGTGGCGCGGGGGTACACAGATACGCAGTATTTT. Protein sequence: CASSPVARGYTDTQYF.

V and J are TRBV19 and TRBJ2-6; maybe TRBD1 (5 bases). Trimming removed 3 bases from V and 1 base from J, with 13 bases in between. Germline V CDR1 and CDR2: LNHDA, SQIVND (reference sequence). The CDR3 has 17 amino acids. The CDR3 spells CASSIFQGWSGANVLTF. Written as DNA, the CDR3 is TGTGCCAGTAGTATTTTCCAGGGCTGGTCTGGGGCCAACGTCCTGACTTTC.

The chain uses TRBV6-1 and TRBJ2-7, with 8 bases identical to TRBD1. CDR3 length equals 14 residues. The ends lost 6 bases at V and 4 bases at J; junction bases unmatched: 8. Germline V gene data show CDR1 as MNHNS and CDR2 as SASEGT. The CDR3 sequence: CASRLAGTGYEQYF. The DNA for the CDR3 is TGTGCCAGCAGATTGGCCGGGACAGGTTACGAGCAGTACTTC.

This chain connects TRBV19 to TRBJ1-2; TRBD1 is a possible D gene (5 bases). V lost 8 bases to trimming and J lost 3 bases, with 13 bases between them. The CDR3 extends over 13 amino acids. Per germline, CDR1 LNHDA and CDR2 SQIVND (reference sequence). CDR3 protein: CASHLGPDYGYTF. CDR3 coding DNA: TGTGCCAGTCATTTGGGGCCCGACTATGGCTACACCTTC.

This chain joins TRBV4-1 and TRBJ1-2, with a tentative D call TRBD1 (5 bases). The length of the CDR3 is 15 residues. The V end was cut by 0 bases, the J end by 4 bases, with 12 bases between. In germline, CDR1 is MGHRA, CDR2 YSYEKL. The CDR3 nucleotides are TGCGCCAGCAGCCAAGAGACAGCAACCTCCTATGGCTACACCTTC. Translation gives CASSQETATSYGYTF.

The V call is TRBV20-1, the J call TRBJ2-7; TRBD1 agrees at 8 bases. The CDR3 runs 11 residues. With 7 bases clipped from V and 5 bases from J, the junction kept 4 bases outside the gene matches. Germline lookup yields CDR1 DFQATT and CDR2 SNEGSKA (reference sequence). CDR3 sequence: CSGTGPNEQYF. For the CDR3, the DNA is TGCAGTGGGACAGGGCCCAACGAGCAGTACTTC.

The rearrangement joins TRBV29-1 to TRBJ2-1, with 10 positions matching TRBD2. J gave up 6 bases and V 7 bases, and 15 bases lay outside the gene matches. This CDR3 comprises 16 residues. Germline V lookup: CDR1 SQVTM, CDR2 ANQGSEA. The CDR3 sequence: CSAVDASGGAPNEQFF. DNA of the CDR3: TGCAGCGCCGTGGACGCTAGCGGGGGAGCTCCCAATGAGCAGTTCTTC.

This chain joins TRBV6-1 and TRBJ2-4, with 7 bases matching TRBD1. The CDR3 has 15 amino acids. V shed 7 bases and J 0 bases; nucleotides not matched to a gene: 6. The germline CDR1 and CDR2 sequences are MNHNS and SASEGT. The CDR3 DNA is TGTGCCAGCACCCCGGGACAGTTAGCCAAAAACATTCAGTACTTC. This encodes CASTPGQLAKNIQYF.